This T cell receptor beta chain was profiled in a study of cytomegalovirus exposure and HLA in healthy donors (dated by TCRdb to the late 2010s). In the study overall: An earlier analysis of roughly 610 of the donors reported 276 Gb of sequence data and about 120 million unique TCR beta sequences obtained from around 180 million T cells. An early release that covered about 640 HLA-typed donors contained approximately 300 gigabases of sequencing data and tens of millions of unique TCR sequences. Of the roughly 400 genotyped donors, 65% to 90% fell in the genetic ancestry cluster associated with self-reported Caucasian donors. The study aimed to test whether signatures of past pathogen exposure could be identified by cataloging public T cell receptors. The T cell repertoires of 550 to 850 subjects were profiled by immunosequencing and related to cytomegalovirus serostatus. A separate validation cohort of over 95 different subjects was used in addition to the approximately 610-subject first cohort. High-throughput TCR immunosequencing, statistical association of individual TCRs with disease status, and machine learning were combined to predict cytomegalovirus infection status. A later analysis re-examined previously published TCR beta repertoires from roughly 720 donors and added high-resolution HLA genotyping to investigate patterns of TCR occurrence. The later analysis used no new phenotypic data to find candidate immune exposures, relying instead on TCR beta sequences and their occurrence across donors. An earlier analysis of approximately 630 of the donors applied high-throughput TCR beta sequencing to assess whether each TCR beta V gene segment acted as functional or pseudogenic. Donor age, sex, ethnicity and CMV serostatus were compiled together with the repertoire data. In a later genetic analysis, genome-wide SNP genotypes for 398 of the 666 donors were used, and that subset was treated as a discovery cohort. Every repertoire in the discovery cohort had been generated on one and the same sequencing platform. HLA typing covered class I and class II loci at four-digit resolution. Typing coverage differed by locus: A, B, C, DRB1 and DQB1 were typed in roughly 620-630 donors, DQA1 in approximately 520, DPA1 in some 610, and DPB1 in around 440. About five DR-DQ haplotypes were treated as single units for association and clustering because of strong linkage in the cohort. Among roughly 400 genotyped donors of the cohort, an average of around 240,000 unique TCR beta nucleotide sequences were sequenced per donor, about a sixth of them non-productive. What the authors observed across the whole study: The only immune exposure information available for the cohort was CMV serostatus. Compared with equally common non-associated chains, HLA-associated TCR beta chains in a later analysis were more clonally expanded and had lower generation probabilities. In a later analysis, some 18,000 TCR beta sequences were associated with specific HLA alleles at a false discovery rate of 0.05. A few of the identified cytomegalovirus-associated TCR beta chains were confirmed in vitro to be specific for cytomegalovirus antigens. Most TCR sequences were seen in very few donors, while some public TCRs were found in many individuals. A further reported finding was that TCR beta sequences accurately predicted the HLA-A and HLA-B alleles for most subjects in the first cohort. The study gave a list of 150 to 200 TCR beta chains associated with cytomegalovirus. According to a later analysis, parvovirus B19, influenza, CMV and Epstein-Barr virus appeared linked to several top co-occurrence clusters. Cytomegalovirus status was reported to be diagnosed by the classifier with high specificity and sensitivity in both the original and validation cohorts. In this cohort, only TCR beta chains were sequenced, and detectable features were limited by the absence of alpha or paired-chain data. Because HLA typing was unavailable for some donors at each locus, only the typed subset was used in association tests. Correlated functional status among segregating V segments might be attributable to linkage disequilibrium, but an unknown experimental factor could not be ruled out. The sequencing pipeline was judged likely to have produced a cluster of highly shared sequence variants as a technical artifact. Because counts were too low, approximately 15 rarely observed V segments, including chromosome 9 orphons, were excluded from the earlier analysis of several hundred of the donors. Roughly uniform sequencing depth across donors was assumed in presence/absence analyses, although this assumption may not hold. V-gene and J-gene trimming of TCR beta chains was associated with a missense DCLRE1C variant in a later genetic analysis, and the association was replicated in an independent cohort. Most CMV-associated TCR beta chains appeared to be HLA-restricted in a later analysis, and the HLA associations seemed to be driven largely by CMV exposure. A later genetic analysis reported fewer N-insertions in productive TCRs among donors in an Asian-associated ancestry cluster than the roughly 700-donor mean. Some IMGT-functional V segments, including TRBV6-2 and TRBV6-3, could not be distinguished by the 87-base-pair reads and were therefore excluded. A later analysis found that TCR association rates varied across HLA loci, with DRB1 alleles showing the most associated TCRs and HLA-C alleles the fewest. In an earlier analysis of around 600 of the donors, most TCR beta V segments appeared in productive rearrangements about 87% or about 30% of the time, broadly matching IMGT annotations. When HLA alleles, especially DR and DQ, strongly co-occurred, TCR associations were difficult to assign to individual alleles. It was suggested by the authors that the approach could potentially be generalized to other disease states and immunological phenotypes.

The cohort consisted of approximately 690 healthy bone marrow donors. All cohort members were sampled while nominally healthy, although unrecorded immune exposures were likely present. The donor tested CMV seropositive, placing the donor among the 289 seropositive members of the cohort. A peripheral blood sample was collected from each donor, and TCR beta sequencing was performed on peripheral blood mononuclear cells. The Qiagen DNeasy Blood Extraction Kit was used to extract genomic DNA from the blood cell samples. Notes on this clone: Its antigen is currently not known. No quality values exist for individual bases; no much larger clone is one base distant.

V ends up 5 bases short and J 7 bases short, with an unmatched junction base count of 8. In the germline V gene, CDR1 corresponds to SGHRS and CDR2 to YFSETQ. Inclusive of the bounding cysteine and phenylalanine, the CDR3 is 13 residues long. The read is trimmed to its CDR3 DNA, 39 bases read in frame from base 1. Receptor amplification or capture employed the immunoSEQ multiplex PCR assay. The multiplex PCR relied on a mix of 60 forward primers for TCR Vbeta segments and 13 reverse primers for TCR Jbeta segments. The CDR3 region of rearranged TCR beta genes was amplified from genomic DNA with a multiplex PCR assay. The amplified TCR beta libraries were sequenced on the Illumina HiSeq System as 87-base-pair reads. Under the source paper's analysis protocol: Across the 670 or so repertoires, a later analysis counted some 81 million unique TCR beta chains, some 11 million of which were shared by at least two donors. Raw reads were error-corrected and collapsed into unique sequences by a nearest-neighbor algorithm in which closely related sequences were merged to remove PCR and sequencing errors. CDR3 sequences were aligned to IMGT reference sequences to assign V, D and J gene segments. For a sequence to be retained, at least a six-nucleotide match to both a V gene segment and a J gene segment was required. Rearrangements were called productive when the CDR3 lacked stop codons and stayed in frame with V and J; all others were non-productive. Following IMGT convention, CDR3 was defined as the stretch from the second conserved V-encoded cysteine to the conserved J-encoded phenylalanine. The earlier analysis of 500 to 750 of the donors excluded any sequence lacking an unambiguous match to a single V gene segment. In an earlier analysis of almost 600 of the donors, a V segment was called functional when productive rearrangements were above 56.7%, and segregating when the standard deviation between donors exceeded 5%. To diagnose cytomegalovirus status from the catalog of TCR beta chain sequences, a statistical classification framework was built. V and J gene assignment, in a later analysis, came from comparing TCR nucleotide sequences with IMGT/GENE-DB human TR gene sequences. Using the TCRdist pipeline, a later analysis assigned CDR3 sequences along with most-parsimonious VDJ recombination scenarios. In a later analysis, every TCR beta chain was defined by the combination of its CDR3 amino acid sequence and its V-gene family, and reads without a unique V-gene family were dropped. To address suspected cross-contamination and a sequencing artifact, a later analysis removed some 620 highly shared, low-generation-probability nucleotide sequences. For each public chain, a later analysis derived a clonal expansion index from normalized ranks of inferred template counts within each repertoire. Generation probabilities in a later analysis came from a VDJ recombination model fitted to out-of-frame rearrangements, and those results were checked against IGoR. Hypergeometric tests were used in a later analysis to score TCR-TCR, TCR-HLA and TCR-CMV co-occurrence, with a repertoire-size bias correction applied to the TCR pairs. In a later analysis, false discovery rates were estimated by permuting HLA or CMV assignments 20 times. In a later analysis, co-occurring TCRs were grouped using DBSCAN, and TCRdist sequence similarity was added for clustering within HLA-allele-positive subsets. For co-occurrence clustering, repertoires with fewer than 30,000 or more than 120,000 public chains were excluded, along with four or five repertoires with anomalous nucleotide sharing. In TCRdb, the immuneACCESS table is reduced to in-frame sequences with V and J assigned. These tables do not hold every clone; where another copy was compared, an unresolved V gene accounts for under half, and the others remain unexplained. The DNA gave D and trimming, while V, J and clone size come from that table. The sample records about 200,000 clones, 79% of which are singletons. The ten largest clones add up to over 1.5% of the sample.

The chain is made from TRBV5-1 and TRBJ1-1, with 7 bases matching TRBD1. The sequenced sample was PBMCs. This sequence was found in a girl aged 10-17 years in good health and CMV-seropositive. The nucleotide sequence reads TGCGCCAGCAGTCATATTAGGGACAGTGAAGCTTTCTTT. Its protein is CASSHIRDSEAFF.